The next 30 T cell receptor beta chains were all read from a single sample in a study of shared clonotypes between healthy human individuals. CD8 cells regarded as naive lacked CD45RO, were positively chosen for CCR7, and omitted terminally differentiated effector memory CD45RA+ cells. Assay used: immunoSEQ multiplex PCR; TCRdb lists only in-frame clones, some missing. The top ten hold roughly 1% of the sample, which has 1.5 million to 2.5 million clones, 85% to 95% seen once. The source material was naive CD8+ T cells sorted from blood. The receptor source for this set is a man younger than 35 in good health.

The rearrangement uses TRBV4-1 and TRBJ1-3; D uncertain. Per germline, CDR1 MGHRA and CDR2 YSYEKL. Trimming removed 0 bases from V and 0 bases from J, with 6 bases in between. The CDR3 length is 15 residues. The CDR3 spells CASSQEEDSGNTIYF. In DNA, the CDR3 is TGCGCCAGCAGCCAAGAAGAGGACTCTGGAAACACCATATATTTT.

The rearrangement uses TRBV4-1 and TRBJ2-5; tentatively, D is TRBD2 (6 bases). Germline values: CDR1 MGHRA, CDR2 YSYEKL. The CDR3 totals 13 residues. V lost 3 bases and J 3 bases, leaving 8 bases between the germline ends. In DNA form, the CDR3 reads TGCGCCAGCAGCCACGGCGGGGAAGAGACCCAGTACTTC. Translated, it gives CASSHGGEETQYF.

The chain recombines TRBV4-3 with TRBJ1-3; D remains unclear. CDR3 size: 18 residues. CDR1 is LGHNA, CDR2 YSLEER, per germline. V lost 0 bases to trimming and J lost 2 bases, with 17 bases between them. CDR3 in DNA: TGCGCCAGCAGCCAAGATGACCCGTCCCTGCTCCCTGGAAACACCATATATTTT. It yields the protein CASSQDDPSLLPGNTIYF.

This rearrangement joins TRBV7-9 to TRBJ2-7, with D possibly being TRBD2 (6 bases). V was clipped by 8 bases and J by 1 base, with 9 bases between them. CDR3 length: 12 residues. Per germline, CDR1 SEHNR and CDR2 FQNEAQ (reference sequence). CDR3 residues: CASRGTSYEQYF. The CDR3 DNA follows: TGTGCCAGCCGGGGGACGTCCTACGAGCAGTACTTC. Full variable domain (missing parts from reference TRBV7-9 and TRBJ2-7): DTGVSQNPRHKITKRGQNVTFRCDPISEHNRLYWYRQTLGQGPEFLTYFQNEAQLEKSRLLSDRFSAERPKGSFSTLEIQRTEQGDSAMYLCASRGTSYEQYFGPGTRLTVT.

CDR3: CASSQGRDRPYEQYF. The CDR3 bases are TGCGCCAGCAGCCAAGGCCGGGACAGGCCCTACGAGCAGTACTTC. This chain joins TRBV4-3 and TRBJ2-7; 8 positions agree with TRBD1. Germline V lookup: CDR1 LGHNA, CDR2 YSLEER. This CDR3 comprises 15 residues. After removal of 1 base from V and 2 bases from J, the junction contained 4 bases not matched to a gene.

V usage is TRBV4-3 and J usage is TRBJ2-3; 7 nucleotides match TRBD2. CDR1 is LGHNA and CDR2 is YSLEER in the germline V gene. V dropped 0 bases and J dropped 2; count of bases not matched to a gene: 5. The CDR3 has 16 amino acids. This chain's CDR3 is CASSQEPGGVTDTQYF. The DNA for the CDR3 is TGCGCCAGCAGCCAAGAACCGGGAGGAGTCACAGATACGCAGTATTTT.

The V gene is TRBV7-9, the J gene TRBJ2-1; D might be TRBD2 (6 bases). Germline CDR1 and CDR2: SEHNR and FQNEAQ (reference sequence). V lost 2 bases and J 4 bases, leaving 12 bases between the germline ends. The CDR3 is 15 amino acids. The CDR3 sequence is CASSLIAGMYNEQFF. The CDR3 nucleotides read TGTGCCAGCAGCTTAATCGCGGGGATGTACAATGAGCAGTTCTTC.

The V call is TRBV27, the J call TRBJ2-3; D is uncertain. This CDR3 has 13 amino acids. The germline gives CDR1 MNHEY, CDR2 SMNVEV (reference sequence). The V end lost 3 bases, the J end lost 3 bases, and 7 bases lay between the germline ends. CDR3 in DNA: TGTGCCAGCAGTTTTCGGCATACAGATACGCAGTATTTT. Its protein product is CASSFRHTDTQYF.

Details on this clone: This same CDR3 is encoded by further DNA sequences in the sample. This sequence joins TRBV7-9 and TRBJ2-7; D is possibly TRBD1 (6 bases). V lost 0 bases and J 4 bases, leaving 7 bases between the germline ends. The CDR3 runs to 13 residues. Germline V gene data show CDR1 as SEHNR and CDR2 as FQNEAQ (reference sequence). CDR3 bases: TGTGCCAGCAGCTTAGCGGGGGCTTACGAGCAGTACTTC. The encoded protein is CASSLAGAYEQYF.

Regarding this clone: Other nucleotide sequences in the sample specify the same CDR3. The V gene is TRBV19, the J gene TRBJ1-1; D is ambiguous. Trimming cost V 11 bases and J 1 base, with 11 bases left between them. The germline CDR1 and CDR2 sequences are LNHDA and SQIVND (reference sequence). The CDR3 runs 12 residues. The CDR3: CASRGGNTEAFF. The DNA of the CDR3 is TGTGCCTCACGGGGAGGGAACACTGAAGCTTTCTTT.

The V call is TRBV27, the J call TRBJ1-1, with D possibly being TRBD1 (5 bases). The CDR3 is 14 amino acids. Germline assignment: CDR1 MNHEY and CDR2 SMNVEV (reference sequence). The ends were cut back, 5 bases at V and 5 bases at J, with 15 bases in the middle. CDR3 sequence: CASSTPGGRTEAFF. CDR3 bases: TGTGCCAGCAGTACCCCCGGGGGACGGACTGAAGCTTTCTTT.

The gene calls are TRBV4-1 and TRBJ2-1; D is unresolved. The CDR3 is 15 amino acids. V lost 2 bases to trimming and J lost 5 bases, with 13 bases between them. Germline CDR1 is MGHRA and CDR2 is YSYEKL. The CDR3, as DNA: TGCGCCAGCAGCCAAAAGTCCCTATTTGACAATGAGCAGTTCTTC. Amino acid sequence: CASSQKSLFDNEQFF.

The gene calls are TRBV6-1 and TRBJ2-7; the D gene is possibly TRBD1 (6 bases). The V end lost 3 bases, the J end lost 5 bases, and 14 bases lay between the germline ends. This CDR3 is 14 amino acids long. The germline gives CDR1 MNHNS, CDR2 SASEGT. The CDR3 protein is CASSDGRGVDEQYF. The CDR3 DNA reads TGTGCCAGCAGTGATGGCAGGGGAGTCGACGAGCAGTACTTC.

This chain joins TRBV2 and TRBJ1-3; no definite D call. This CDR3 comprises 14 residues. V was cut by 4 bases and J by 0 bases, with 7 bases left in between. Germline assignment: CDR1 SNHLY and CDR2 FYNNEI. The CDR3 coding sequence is TGTGCCAGCAGTGGTTGGGACTCTGGAAACACCATATATTTT. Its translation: CASSGWDSGNTIYF.

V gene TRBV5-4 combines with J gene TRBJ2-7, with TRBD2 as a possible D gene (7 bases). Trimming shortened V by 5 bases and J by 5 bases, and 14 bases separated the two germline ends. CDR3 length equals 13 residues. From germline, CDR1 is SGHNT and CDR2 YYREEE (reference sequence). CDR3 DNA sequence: TGTGCCAGCAGAATAAGGGGGGGAGACGAGCAGTACTTC. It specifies CASRIRGGDEQYF.

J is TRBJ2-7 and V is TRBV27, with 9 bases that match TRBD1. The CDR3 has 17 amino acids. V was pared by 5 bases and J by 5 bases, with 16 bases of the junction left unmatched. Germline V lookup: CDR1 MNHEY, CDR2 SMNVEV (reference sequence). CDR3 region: CASSKIITGGVTHEQYF. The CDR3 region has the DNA TGTGCCAGCAGTAAAATCATAACAGGGGGCGTTACCCACGAGCAGTACTTC.

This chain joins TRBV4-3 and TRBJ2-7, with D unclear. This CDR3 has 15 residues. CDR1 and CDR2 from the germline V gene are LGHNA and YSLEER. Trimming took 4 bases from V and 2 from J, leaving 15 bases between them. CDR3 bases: TGCGCCAGCAGCCTCGACCTGGGCGGAGCCTACGAGCAGTACTTC. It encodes CASSLDLGGAYEQYF.

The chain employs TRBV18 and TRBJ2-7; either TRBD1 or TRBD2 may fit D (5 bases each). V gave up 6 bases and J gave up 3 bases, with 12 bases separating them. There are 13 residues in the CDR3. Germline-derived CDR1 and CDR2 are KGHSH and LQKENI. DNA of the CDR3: TGTGCCAGCTCTGGGGGACGAGACTACGAGCAGTACTTC. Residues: CASSGGRDYEQYF.

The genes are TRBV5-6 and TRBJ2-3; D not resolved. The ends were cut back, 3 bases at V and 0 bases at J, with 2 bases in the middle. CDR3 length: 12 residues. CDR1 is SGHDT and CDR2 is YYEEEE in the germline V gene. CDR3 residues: CASSYSTDTQYF. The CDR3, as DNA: TGTGCCAGCAGCTACAGCACAGATACGCAGTATTTT.

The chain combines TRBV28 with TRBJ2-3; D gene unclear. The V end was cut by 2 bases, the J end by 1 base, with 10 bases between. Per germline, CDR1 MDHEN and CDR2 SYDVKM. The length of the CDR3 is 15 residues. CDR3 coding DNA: TGTGCCAGCAGTTTAAGTGCGTGGGGCACAGATACGCAGTATTTT. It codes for CASSLSAWGTDTQYF.

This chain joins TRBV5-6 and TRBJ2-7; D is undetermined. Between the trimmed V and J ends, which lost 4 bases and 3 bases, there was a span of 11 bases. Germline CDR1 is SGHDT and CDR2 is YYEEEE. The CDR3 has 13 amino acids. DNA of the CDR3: TGTGCCAGCAGCCTTCAAAGGCTCTACGAGCAGTACTTC. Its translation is CASSLQRLYEQYF. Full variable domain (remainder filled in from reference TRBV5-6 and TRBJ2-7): DAGVTQSPTHLIKTRGQQVTLRCSPKSGHDTVSWYQQALGQGPQFIFQYYEEEERQRGNFPDRFSGHQFPNYSSELNVNALLLGDSALYLCASSLQRLYEQYFGPGTRLTVT.

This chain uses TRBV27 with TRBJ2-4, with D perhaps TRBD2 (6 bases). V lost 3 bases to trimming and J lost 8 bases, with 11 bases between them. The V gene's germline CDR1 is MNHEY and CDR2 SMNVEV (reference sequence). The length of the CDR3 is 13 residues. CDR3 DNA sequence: TGTGCCAGCAGTTTCCTGGGCGGGGACATTCAGTACTTC. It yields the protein CASSFLGGDIQYF.

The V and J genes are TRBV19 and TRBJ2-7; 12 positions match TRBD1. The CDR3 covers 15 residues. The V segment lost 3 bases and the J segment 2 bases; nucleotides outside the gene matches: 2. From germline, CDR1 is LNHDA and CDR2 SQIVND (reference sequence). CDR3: CASSMGDRGPYEQYF. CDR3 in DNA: TGTGCCAGTAGTATGGGGGACAGGGGGCCCTACGAGCAGTACTTC.

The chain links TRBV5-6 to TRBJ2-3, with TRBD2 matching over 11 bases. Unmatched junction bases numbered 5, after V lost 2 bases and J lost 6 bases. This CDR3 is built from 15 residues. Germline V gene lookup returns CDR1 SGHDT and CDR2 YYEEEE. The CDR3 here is CASSFSGGAMDTQYF. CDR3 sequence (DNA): TGTGCCAGCAGCTTTAGCGGGGGGGCCATGGATACGCAGTATTTT. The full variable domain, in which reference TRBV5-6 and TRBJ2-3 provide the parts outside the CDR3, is DAGVTQSPTHLIKTRGQQVTLRCSPKSGHDTVSWYQQALGQGPQFIFQYYEEEERQRGNFPDRFSGHQFPNYSSELNVNALLLGDSALYLCASSFSGGAMDTQYFGPGTRLTVL.

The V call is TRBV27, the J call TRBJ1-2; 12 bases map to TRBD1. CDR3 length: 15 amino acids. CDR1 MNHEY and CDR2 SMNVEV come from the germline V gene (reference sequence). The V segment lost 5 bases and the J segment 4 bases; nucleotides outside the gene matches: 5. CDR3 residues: CASSGDRGPFYGYTF. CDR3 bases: TGTGCCAGCAGTGGGGACAGGGGGCCCTTCTATGGCTACACCTTC.

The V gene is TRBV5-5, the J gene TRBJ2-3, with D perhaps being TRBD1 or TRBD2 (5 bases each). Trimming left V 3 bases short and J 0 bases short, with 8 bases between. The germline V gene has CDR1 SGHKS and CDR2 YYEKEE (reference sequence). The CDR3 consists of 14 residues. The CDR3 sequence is CASSWDGSTDTQYF. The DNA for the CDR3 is TGTGCCAGCAGCTGGGACGGTAGCACAGATACGCAGTATTTT.

The CDR3 is CASSVVSGSVHEQYF. CDR3 nucleotides: TGTGCCAGCAGCGTAGTGTCGGGGTCGGTCCACGAGCAGTACTTC. The chain is built from TRBV9 and TRBJ2-7; D is perhaps TRBD2 (5 bases). Germline-derived CDR1 and CDR2 are SGDLS and YYNGEE. This CDR3 region has 15 residues. Trimming shortened V by 0 bases and J by 5 bases, and 15 bases separated the two germline ends.

The CDR3 protein is CASGSGTSSNNEQFF. For the CDR3, the DNA is TGCGCCAGCGGATCCGGGACTAGCTCGAACAATGAGCAGTTCTTC. V is TRBV10-1 and J is TRBJ2-1; 9 bases match TRBD2. Germline values: CDR1 WNHNN, CDR2 SYGVQD (reference sequence). The trim removed 8 bases at V and 5 bases at J, leaving 10 bases unmatched. The CDR3 loop spans 15 amino acids.

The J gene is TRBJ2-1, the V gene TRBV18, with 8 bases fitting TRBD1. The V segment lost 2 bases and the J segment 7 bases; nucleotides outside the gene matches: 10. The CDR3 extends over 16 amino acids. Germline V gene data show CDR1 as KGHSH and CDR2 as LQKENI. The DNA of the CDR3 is TGTGCCAGCTCACCAGACGGAACAGGGGGTACGAATGAGCAGTTCTTC. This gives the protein CASSPDGTGGTNEQFF.

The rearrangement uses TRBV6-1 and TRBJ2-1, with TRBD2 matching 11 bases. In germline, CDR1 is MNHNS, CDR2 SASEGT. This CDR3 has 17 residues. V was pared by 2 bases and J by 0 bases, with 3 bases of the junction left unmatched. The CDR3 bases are TGTGCCAGCAGTGAACTAGCGGGAGGAAGCTCCTACAATGAGCAGTTCTTC. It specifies CASSELAGGSSYNEQFF.